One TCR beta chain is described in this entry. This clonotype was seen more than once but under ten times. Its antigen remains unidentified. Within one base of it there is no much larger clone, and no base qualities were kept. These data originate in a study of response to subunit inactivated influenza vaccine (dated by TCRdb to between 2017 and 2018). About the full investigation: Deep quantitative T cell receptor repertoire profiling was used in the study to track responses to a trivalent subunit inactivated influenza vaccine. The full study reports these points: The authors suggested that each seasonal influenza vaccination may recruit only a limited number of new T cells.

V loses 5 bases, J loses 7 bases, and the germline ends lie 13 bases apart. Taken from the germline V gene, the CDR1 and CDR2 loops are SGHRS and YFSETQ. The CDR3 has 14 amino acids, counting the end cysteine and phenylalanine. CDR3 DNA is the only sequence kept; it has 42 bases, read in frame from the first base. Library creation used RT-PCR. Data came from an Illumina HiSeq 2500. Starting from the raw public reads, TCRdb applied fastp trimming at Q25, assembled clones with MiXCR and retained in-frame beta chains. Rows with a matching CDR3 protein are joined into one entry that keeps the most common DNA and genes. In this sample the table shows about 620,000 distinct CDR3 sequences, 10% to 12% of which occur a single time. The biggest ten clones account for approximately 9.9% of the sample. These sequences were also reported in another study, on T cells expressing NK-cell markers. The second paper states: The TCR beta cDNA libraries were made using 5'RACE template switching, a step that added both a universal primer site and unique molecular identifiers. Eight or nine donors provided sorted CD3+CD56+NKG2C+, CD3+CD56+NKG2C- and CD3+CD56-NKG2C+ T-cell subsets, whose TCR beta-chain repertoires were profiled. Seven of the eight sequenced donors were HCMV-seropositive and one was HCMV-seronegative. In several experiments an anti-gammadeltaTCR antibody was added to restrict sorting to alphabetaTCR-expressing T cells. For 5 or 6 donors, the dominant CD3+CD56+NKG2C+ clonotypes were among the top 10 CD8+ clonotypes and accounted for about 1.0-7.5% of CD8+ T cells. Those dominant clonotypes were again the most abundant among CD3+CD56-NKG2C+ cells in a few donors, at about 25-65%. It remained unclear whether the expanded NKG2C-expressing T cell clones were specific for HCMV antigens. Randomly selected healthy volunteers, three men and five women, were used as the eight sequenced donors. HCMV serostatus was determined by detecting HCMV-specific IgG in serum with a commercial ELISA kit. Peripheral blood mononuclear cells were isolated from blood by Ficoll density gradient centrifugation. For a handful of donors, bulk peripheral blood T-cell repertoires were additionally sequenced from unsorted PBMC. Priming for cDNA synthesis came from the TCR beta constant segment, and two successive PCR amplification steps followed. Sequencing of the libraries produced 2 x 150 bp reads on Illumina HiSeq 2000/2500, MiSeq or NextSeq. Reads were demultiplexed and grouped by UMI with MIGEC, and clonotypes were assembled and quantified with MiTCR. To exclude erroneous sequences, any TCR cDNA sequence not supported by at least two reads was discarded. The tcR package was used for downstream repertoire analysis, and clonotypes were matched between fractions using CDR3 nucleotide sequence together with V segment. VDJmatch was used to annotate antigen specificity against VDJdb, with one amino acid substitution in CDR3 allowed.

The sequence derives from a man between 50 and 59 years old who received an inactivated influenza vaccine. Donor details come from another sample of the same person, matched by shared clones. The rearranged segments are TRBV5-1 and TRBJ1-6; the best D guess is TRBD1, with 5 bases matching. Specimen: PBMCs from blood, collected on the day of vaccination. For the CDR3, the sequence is CASSSGHQNSPLHF. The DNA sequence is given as TGCGCCAGCAGTTCGGGGCATCAAAATTCACCCCTCCACTTT.